This T cell receptor (beta chain) was found in a study of cytomegalovirus exposure and HLA in healthy donors. Overall study: Among the approximately 400 donors who were genotyped, about 84% fell in the genetic ancestry cluster that is associated with self-reported Caucasian donors.

With 60 Vbeta and 13 Jbeta primers, the PCR was carried out. TCRdb's table, derived via immunoSEQ multiplex PCR, lists solely in-frame clones and lacks some. The sample carries 100,000 to 150,000 clones, 8% to 9.5% recorded once. Whole-study results and caveats: Cytomegalovirus-associated TCR beta chains were listed, numbering 150 to 200. Later analysis indicated greater clonal expansion among HLA-associated TCR beta chains than among equally common other chains. In vitro checks showed that a few CMV-associated chains really do target CMV antigens.

Notes on this clone: Its cognate antigen is unknown.

The length of the CDR3 is 16 residues. V was pared by 4 bases and J by 3 bases, with 10 bases of the junction left unmatched. CDR1 SGHNT and CDR2 YYREEE come from the germline V gene (reference sequence). V gene TRBV5-4 combines with J gene TRBJ2-5, with 9 bases matching TRBD1. The source of this sequence is a man in his forties or fifties in good health and CMV-seronegative. The material sequenced was PBMCs. The CDR3 DNA follows: TGTGCCAGCAGCGTCTACTCGGGACAGGGCAAAGAGACCCAGTACTTC. Translating it yields CASSVYSGQGKETQYF.